The 3 T cell receptor beta chains below all came from one sample that was sequenced in a study of blood T cell repertoires in COVID-19. The data were produced by immunoSEQ multiplex PCR, yet TCRdb's version contains in-frame clones alone and is incomplete. The data contain approximately 210,000 clones, roughly 90% of them singletons. Input material: PBMCs or T cells enriched from blood (not recorded which). These receptors originate from a woman younger than 35 who had recovered from COVID-19.

The chain is built from TRBV7-9 and TRBJ1-1; 8 bases are a match to TRBD1. CDR1 is SEHNR, CDR2 FQNEAQ, per germline (reference sequence). V gave up 2 bases and J gave up 1 base; unmatched junction bases: 6. The CDR3 is 16 residues long. CDR3 coding DNA: TGTGCCAGCAGCTTACCCGGACAGGGAAAGAACACTGAAGCTTTCTTT. It yields the protein CASSLPGQGKNTEAFF.

The V gene is TRBV5-4, the J gene TRBJ2-3, with D possibly matching TRBD2 (6 bases). Germline-derived CDR1 and CDR2 are SGHNT and YYREEE (reference sequence). Trimming cost V 4 bases and J 3 bases, with 12 bases left between them. This CDR3 is 14 amino acids long. Written as DNA, the CDR3 is TGTGCCAGCAGCCGGGAGAGGTTGACAGATACGCAGTATTTT. Amino acid sequence: CASSRERLTDTQYF.

The chain carries TRBV12-5 and TRBJ2-2; 14 bases line up with TRBD2. The germline gives CDR1 LGHNT, CDR2 FRNRAP. The CDR3 totals 19 residues. With 6 bases clipped from V and 4 bases from J, the junction kept 13 bases outside the gene matches. The CDR3 is CASGPHRLAGGPGTGELFF. The CDR3, as DNA: TGTGCTAGTGGCCCACACCGACTAGCGGGGGGGCCAGGCACCGGGGAGCTGTTTTTT.